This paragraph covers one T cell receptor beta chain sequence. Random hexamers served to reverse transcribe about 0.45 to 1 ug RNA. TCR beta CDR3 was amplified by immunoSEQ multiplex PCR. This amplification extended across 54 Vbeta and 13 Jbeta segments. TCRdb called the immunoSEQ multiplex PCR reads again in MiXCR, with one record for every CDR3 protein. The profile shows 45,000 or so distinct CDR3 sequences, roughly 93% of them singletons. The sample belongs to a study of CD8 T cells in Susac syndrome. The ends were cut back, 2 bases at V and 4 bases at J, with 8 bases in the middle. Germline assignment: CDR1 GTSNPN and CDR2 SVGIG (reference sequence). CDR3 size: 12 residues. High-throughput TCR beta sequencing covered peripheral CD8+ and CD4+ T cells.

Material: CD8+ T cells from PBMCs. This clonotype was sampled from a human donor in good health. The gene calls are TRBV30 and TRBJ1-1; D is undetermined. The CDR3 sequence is CAWSRGSTEAFF. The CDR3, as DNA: TGTGCCTGGAGTCGGGGTAGCACTGAAGCTTTCTTT.